A single sample gave rise to the 2 T cell receptor beta chains below, sequenced in a study of blood T cell repertoires in COVID-19. The table came from immunoSEQ multiplex PCR; TCRdb's copy has only in-frame clones and leaves some out. The table has about 330,000 clones, approximately 85% seen once; the top ten hold about 7%. Sample: peripheral blood. All receptors come from a human donor in a cohort sampled during active COVID-19.

The chain has TRBV5-6 and TRBJ2-6; 7 bases are shared with TRBD1. This CDR3 has 15 amino acids. V trimming: 5 bases; J trimming: 1 base; junction bases outside the gene matches: 3. CDR1 SGHDT and CDR2 YYEEEE come from the germline V gene. CDR3 coding DNA: TGTGCCAGCAGGAGACAGGGATCTGGGGCCAACGTCCTGACTTTC. This translates into CASRRQGSGANVLTF.

To note about this clone: Other DNA sequences in the sample encode the same CDR3. The genes are TRBV20-1 and TRBJ1-2; D not resolved. Per the germline V gene, CDR1 is DFQATT and CDR2 is SNEGSKA (reference sequence). The CDR3 consists of 11 residues. Between the trimmed V and J ends, which lost 3 bases and 4 bases, there was a span of 6 bases. Here the CDR3 reads CSASGGYGYTF. The CDR3 region has the DNA TGCAGTGCTAGTGGAGGCTATGGCTACACCTTC.